This record concerns one T cell receptor (beta chain) sequence. Its cognate antigen is unknown. This sample is drawn from a study of OX40 agonist ivuxolimab in advanced cancers. Study information: As their treatment, patients were administered ivuxolimab, an agonistic anti-OX40 (CD134) antibody. Cohort: about 80% men, mean age 60, aged roughly 20 to 79.

Study results and limitations: At 0.1 to 3.0 mg/kg and by week 6, clonal expansion occurred in CD4+ and CD8+ blood T cells.

CDR3 length: 15 amino acids. V was shortened by 3 bases and J by 0 bases, with 9 bases between the two germline ends. Germline V CDR1 and CDR2: SGDLS, YYNGEE. Sequenced by immunoSEQ multiplex PCR; TCRdb stores in-frame clones only, minus some. The repertoire holds approximately 90,000 clones, with approximately 89% as singletons. The chain uses TRBV9 and TRBJ1-4; a weak D match, TRBD1 (5 bases). This receptor was obtained from an adult with an advanced solid tumor such as melanoma, head and neck, liver or kidney cancer. The specimen was CD4+ or CD8+ T cells sorted from blood, collected in a trial of the OX40 agonist ivuxolimab. The DNA of the CDR3 is TGTGCCAGCAGCGCAGGGCCGACAACTAATGAAAAACTGTTTTTT. It is translated as CASSAGPTTNEKLFF.